This passage covers 3 T cell receptor beta chains from one sample sequenced in a study of Graves' ophthalmopathy and Graves' hyperthyroidism. The authors amplified TCR beta CDR3 regions, and they did so from RNA transcripts for repertoire sequencing. RT-PCR in the first round used HTBI primers; a second-round multiplex PCR followed. Each CDR3 protein is one row after TCRdb ran MiXCR on the multiplex PCR reads. Of roughly 400,000 distinct CDR3 sequences listed, about 18% are singletons. The specimen was peripheral blood. The receptor set was obtained from an adult woman with stable Graves' hyperthyroidism.

The chain carries TRBV7-2 and TRBJ2-7, with 7 bases matching TRBD1. V trimming: 4 bases; J trimming: 3 bases; junction bases outside the gene matches: 12. The CDR3 is made up of 16 amino acids. The germline V gene encodes CDR1 SGHTA and CDR2 FQGNSA. For the CDR3, the DNA is TGTGCCAGCAGCTCAGCAGGGACAGATTACTACTACGAGCAGTACTTC. Protein: CASSSAGTDYYYEQYF.

This clonotype was counted many times. This chain uses TRBV14 with TRBJ1-5; D unresolved. The V end was cut by 0 bases, the J end by 5 bases, with 26 bases between. In germline, CDR1 is SGHDN, CDR2 FVKESK. The CDR3 contains 20 residues. CDR3 sequence (DNA): TGTGCCAGCAGCCAAGAGGAGTGTCCGGTATGGGCTGGGGATCATCAGCCCCAGCATTTT. Encoded protein: CASSQEECPVWAGDHQPQHF.

This clonotype was seen ten or more times. V is TRBV12-3 or TRBV12-4 and J is TRBJ2-5; D may correspond to TRBD1 or TRBD2 (7 bases each). V was trimmed by 7 bases and J by 5 bases, leaving 20 bases between them. The CDR3 totals 15 residues. The DNA for the CDR3 is TGTGCCAGCACAGGGGGGGACAGAGGTAGTGAGACCCAGTACTTC. This gives the protein CASTGGDRGSETQYF.